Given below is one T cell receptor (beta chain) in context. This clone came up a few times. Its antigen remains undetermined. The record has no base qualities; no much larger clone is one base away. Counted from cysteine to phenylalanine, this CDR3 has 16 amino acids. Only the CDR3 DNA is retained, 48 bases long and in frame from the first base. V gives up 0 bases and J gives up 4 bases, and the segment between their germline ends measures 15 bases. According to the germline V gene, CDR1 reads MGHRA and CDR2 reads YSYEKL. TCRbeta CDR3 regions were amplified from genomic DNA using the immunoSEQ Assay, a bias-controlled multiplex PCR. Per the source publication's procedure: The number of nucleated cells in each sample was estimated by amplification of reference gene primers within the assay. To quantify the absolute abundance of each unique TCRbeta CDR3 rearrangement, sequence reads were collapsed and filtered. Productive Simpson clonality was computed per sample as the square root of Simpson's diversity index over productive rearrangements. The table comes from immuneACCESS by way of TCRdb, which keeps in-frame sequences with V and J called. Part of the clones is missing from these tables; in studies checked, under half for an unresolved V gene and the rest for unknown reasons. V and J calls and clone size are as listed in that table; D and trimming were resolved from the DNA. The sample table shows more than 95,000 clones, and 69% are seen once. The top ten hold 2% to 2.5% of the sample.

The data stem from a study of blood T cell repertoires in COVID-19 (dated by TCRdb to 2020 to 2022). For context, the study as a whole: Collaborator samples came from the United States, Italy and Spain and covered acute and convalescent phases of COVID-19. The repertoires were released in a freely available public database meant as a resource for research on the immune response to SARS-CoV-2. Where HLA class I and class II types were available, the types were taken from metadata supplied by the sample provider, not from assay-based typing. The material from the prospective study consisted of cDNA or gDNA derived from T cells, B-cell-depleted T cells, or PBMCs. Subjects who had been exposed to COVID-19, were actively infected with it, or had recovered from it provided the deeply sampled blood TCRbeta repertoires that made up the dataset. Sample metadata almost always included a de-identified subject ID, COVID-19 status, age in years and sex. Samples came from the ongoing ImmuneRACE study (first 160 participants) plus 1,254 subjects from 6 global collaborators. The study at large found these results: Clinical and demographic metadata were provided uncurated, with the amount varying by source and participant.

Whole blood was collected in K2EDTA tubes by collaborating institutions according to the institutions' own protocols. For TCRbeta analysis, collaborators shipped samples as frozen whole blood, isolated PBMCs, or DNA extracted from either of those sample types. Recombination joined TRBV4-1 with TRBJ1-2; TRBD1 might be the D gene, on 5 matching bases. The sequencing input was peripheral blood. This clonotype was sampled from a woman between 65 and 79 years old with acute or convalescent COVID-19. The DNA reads TGCGCCAGCAGCCAAGAAGCCTATCCAGGGCCCTATGGCTACACCTTC. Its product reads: CASSQEAYPGPYGYTF.